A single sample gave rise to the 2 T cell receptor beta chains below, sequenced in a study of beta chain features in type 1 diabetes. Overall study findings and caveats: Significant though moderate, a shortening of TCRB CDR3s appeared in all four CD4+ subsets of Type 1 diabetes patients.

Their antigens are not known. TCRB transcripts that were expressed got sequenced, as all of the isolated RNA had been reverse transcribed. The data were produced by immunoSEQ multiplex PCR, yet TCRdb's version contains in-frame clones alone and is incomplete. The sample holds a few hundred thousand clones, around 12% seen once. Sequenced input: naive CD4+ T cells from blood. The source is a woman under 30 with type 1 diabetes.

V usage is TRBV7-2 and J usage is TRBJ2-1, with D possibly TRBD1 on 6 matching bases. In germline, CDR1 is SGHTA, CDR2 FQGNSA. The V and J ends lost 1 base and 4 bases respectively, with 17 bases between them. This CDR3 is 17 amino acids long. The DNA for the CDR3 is TGTGCCAGCAGCTTAGACGTGCGGACAGAGATTTACAATGAGCAGTTCTTC. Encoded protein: CASSLDVRTEIYNEQFF.

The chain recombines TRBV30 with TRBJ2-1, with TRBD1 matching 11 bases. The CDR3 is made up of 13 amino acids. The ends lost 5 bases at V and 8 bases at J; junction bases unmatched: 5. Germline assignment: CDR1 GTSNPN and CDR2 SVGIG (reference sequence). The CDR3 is CAWGQGARDEQFF. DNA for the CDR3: TGTGCCTGGGGACAGGGGGCTAGGGATGAGCAGTTCTTC.